This entry lists 28 T cell receptor beta chains sequenced from one sample in a study of T-cell reconstitution after alpha-beta-depleted transplantation in children. Library preparation (for TCRbeta) was performed with unique molecular identifiers. TCRdb redid the calling of the PCR reads with MiXCR, one entry per CDR3 protein. Of around 600,000 distinct CDR3 sequences in the sample, roughly 24% were seen once. The source was PBMCs, mostly from graft donor cells, collected 360 days after TCRalphabeta/CD19-depleted stem cell transplant. Every receptor here comes from a boy younger than two who had a stem cell transplant for acute myeloid leukemia, so the T cells may come from the graft donor.

This clonotype occurred a few times. V usage is TRBV20-1 and J usage is TRBJ1-4; 10 nucleotides align to TRBD1. The CDR3 runs 13 residues. Germline lookup yields CDR1 DFQATT and CDR2 SNEGSKA (reference sequence). Germline trimming cut 6 bases from V and 5 bases from J; bases unmatched to any gene: 3. The CDR3, as DNA: TGCAGTGCAACGGACAGGGGGAATGAAAAACTGTTTTTT. This codes for CSATDRGNEKLFF.

The rearrangement joins TRBV5-5 to TRBJ2-1, with TRBD1 matching over 8 bases. CDR1 and CDR2 (germline): SGHKS, YYEKEE (reference sequence). Losses at the gene ends were 4 bases for V and 6 bases for J; bases not matched to a gene: 15. The CDR3 has 17 amino acids. CDR3: CASSILTGTGRPNEQFF. DNA for the CDR3: TGTGCCAGCAGCATCCTAACCGGGACAGGTCGACCCAATGAGCAGTTCTTC. Full variable domain (remainder filled in from reference TRBV5-5 and TRBJ2-1): DAGVTQSPTHLIKTRGQQVTLRCSPISGHKSVSWYQQVLGQGPQFIFQYYEKEERGRGNFPDRFSARQFPNYSSELNVNALLLGDSALYLCASSILTGTGRPNEQFFGPGTRLTVL.

The chain combines TRBV4-3 with TRBJ2-1; 9 nucleotides agree with TRBD2. Germline CDR1 reads LGHNA; CDR2 reads YSLEER. The CDR3 covers 14 residues. V trimming: 3 bases; J trimming: 5 bases; junction bases outside the gene matches: 2. The CDR3 sequence: CASSQAGGHNEQFF. The CDR3 DNA follows: TGCGCCAGCAGCCAGGCGGGGGGGCACAATGAGCAGTTCTTC.

The chain links TRBV20-1 to TRBJ1-5; possibly TRBD1 for D (5 bases). The CDR3 contains 17 residues. Germline values: CDR1 DFQATT, CDR2 SNEGSKA (reference sequence). V lost 0 bases, J lost 2 bases, and 17 bases lay in between. The CDR3 reads CSARERAGIVGNQPQHF. CDR3 DNA: TGCAGTGCTAGAGAGAGGGCAGGGATAGTTGGCAATCAGCCCCAGCATTTT.

V gene TRBV12-3 or TRBV12-4 combines with J gene TRBJ1-1; D remains unclear. The CDR3 sequence is 15 residues long. The V and J ends lost 4 bases and 0 bases respectively, with 12 bases between them. Here the CDR3 DNA reads TGTGCCAGCAGTTCCGAGAAGTACCTGAACACTGAAGCTTTCTTT. This codes for CASSSEKYLNTEAFF.

The genes are TRBV6-5 and TRBJ2-5; TRBD2 agrees at 8 bases. CDR3 length: 18 amino acids. V shed 4 bases and J 2 bases; nucleotides not matched to a gene: 15. Germline V gene lookup returns CDR1 MNHEY and CDR2 SVGAGI. In DNA form, the CDR3 reads TGTGCCAGCAGTTCTCCCCACGTCGGGAGGGGGTCGCAAGAGACCCAGTACTTC. This translates into CASSSPHVGRGSQETQYF.

V gene TRBV20-1 combines with J gene TRBJ2-7, with TRBD2 matching 8 bases. Germline V lookup: CDR1 DFQATT, CDR2 SNEGSKA (reference sequence). There are 12 residues in the CDR3. V dropped 6 bases and J dropped 7; count of bases not matched to a gene: 8. The CDR3 DNA sequence: TGCAGTGCCCGTGGGCGGGGGGTAGAGCAGTACTTC. Translated: CSARGRGVEQYF.

This sequence joins TRBV7-8 and TRBJ1-6; no clear D. Germline lookup yields CDR1 SGHVS and CDR2 FQNEAQ. Deletions cut 3 bases from V and 5 bases from J, with 14 bases between. The CDR3 length is 16 residues. The CDR3 spells CASSFVSGSNNSPLHF. The CDR3 nucleotides are TGTGCCAGCAGCTTTGTATCGGGGTCAAATAATTCACCCCTCCACTTT.

V and J are TRBV20-1 and TRBJ2-5, with 7 bases lining up with TRBD2. Germline loops: CDR1 DFQATT, CDR2 SNEGSKA (reference sequence). This CDR3 contains 15 residues. In DNA, the CDR3 is TGCTGTGTTTCGCGCGGGGGAATCGCGCCAGAGACCCAGTACTTC. Translating it yields CCVSRGGIAPETQYF.

This clonotype came up many times. The gene calls are TRBV20-1 and TRBJ2-3; no reliable D call. The V gene lost 0 bases and the J gene lost 0 bases, with 7 bases spanning the gap. The CDR3 has 14 amino acids. The germline CDR1 and CDR2 sequences are DFQATT and SNEGSKA (reference sequence). The CDR3 coding sequence is TGCAGTGCTAGAGATCAGGCTAGCACAGATACGCAGTATTTT. It codes for CSARDQASTDTQYF.

This clonotype was seen only a few times. The genes are TRBV12-3 or TRBV12-4 and TRBJ1-5, with D maybe TRBD1 (5 bases). V was trimmed by 1 base and J by 5 bases, leaving 9 bases between them. CDR3 size: 14 residues. The CDR3 sequence: CASSLGRGDQPQHF. CDR3 sequence (DNA): TGTGCCAGCAGTTTAGGGAGAGGGGATCAGCCCCAGCATTTT.

This clonotype was seen more than once but under ten times. This chain joins TRBV20-1 and TRBJ2-1, with 10 bases that match TRBD2. V shed 5 bases, J shed 5 bases, and the junction held 12 bases outside the gene matches. Germline CDR1 reads DFQATT; CDR2 reads SNEGSKA (reference sequence). The CDR3 is 16 amino acids. The CDR3 loop reads CSAASGGAPSDNEQFF. The CDR3 DNA sequence: TGCAGTGCTGCAAGCGGGGGGGCTCCTTCGGACAATGAGCAGTTCTTC.

The chain links TRBV4-2 to TRBJ1-4, with a weak D call TRBD1 (6 bases). This CDR3 comprises 15 residues. Germline V lookup: CDR1 LGHNA, CDR2 YNFKEQ. Trimming stripped 0 bases from V and 7 bases from J, with 12 bases between. CDR3 amino acids: CASSQEWGRGEKLFF. CDR3 sequence (DNA): TGTGCCAGCAGCCAAGAGTGGGGCAGGGGTGAAAAACTGTTTTTT.

This chain links TRBV5-1 with TRBJ2-7; TRBD1 matches 8 bases. The J segment lost 7 bases and the V segment lost 1 base, leaving 7 bases of the junction unmatched. The length of the CDR3 is 14 residues. Germline CDR1 is SGHRS and CDR2 is YFSETQ. CDR3 in DNA: TGCGCCAGCAGCTTGTCGGACAGGGCTCGGGAGCAGTACTTC. Protein: CASSLSDRAREQYF.

This clonotype showed up many times. V gene TRBV27 combines with J gene TRBJ2-3; TRBD1 or TRBD2 may be the D gene (5 bases each). Germline values: CDR1 MNHEY, CDR2 SMNVEV (reference sequence). V shed 5 bases and J shed 2 bases, with 8 bases lying between them. This CDR3 spans 13 amino acids. CDR3 amino acids: CASSTGPTDTQYF. The CDR3 DNA follows: TGTGCCAGCAGTACGGGACCCACAGATACGCAGTATTTT.

The genes are TRBV6-1 and TRBJ1-4, with 10 nucleotides matching TRBD1. CDR1 is MNHNS, CDR2 SASEGT, per germline. The CDR3 is 14 amino acids. The J segment lost 13 bases and the V segment lost 6 bases, leaving 11 bases of the junction unmatched. The CDR3 sequence is CASRRWTGGRTLFF. CDR3 nucleotide sequence: TGTGCCAGCAGGAGATGGACAGGGGGACGCACACTGTTTTTT.

This clonotype was observed a handful of times. The genes are TRBV12-3 or TRBV12-4 and TRBJ2-1; D is ambiguous. V lost 0 bases to trimming and J lost 2 bases, with 8 bases between them. The CDR3 is 15 residues long. The CDR3 region has the DNA TGTGCCAGCAGTTTAGCCAGGAGCCCCTACAATGAGCAGTTCTTC. Translated: CASSLARSPYNEQFF.

The chain uses TRBV7-2 and TRBJ2-5; 8 nucleotides align to TRBD2. J was trimmed by 2 bases and V by 5 bases; bases with no gene match: 13. Germline V gene lookup returns CDR1 SGHTA and CDR2 FQGNSA. The CDR3 extends over 17 amino acids. CDR3 sequence (DNA): TGTGCCAGCAGCCAATGCTCGCGGGGGGCGATTCAAGAGACCCAGTACTTC. Its protein is CASSQCSRGAIQETQYF.

This clonotype was seen more than once but under ten times. This chain uses TRBV20-1 with TRBJ2-7; possibly TRBD1 for D (6 bases). CDR1 DFQATT and CDR2 SNEGSKA come from the germline V gene (reference sequence). The V gene lost 0 bases and the J gene lost 2 bases, with 14 bases spanning the gap. CDR3 length: 15 residues. CDR3 region: CSARDSDRLTYEQYV. The CDR3 DNA reads as TGCAGTGCTAGAGATTCGGACAGACTTACCTACGAGCAGTACGTC.

This clonotype was seen repeatedly, ten times or more. The chain uses TRBV7-8 and TRBJ1-5, with 7 bases fitting TRBD1. The CDR3 is 17 residues long. Germline values: CDR1 SGHVS, CDR2 FQNEAQ. The trim removed 5 bases at V and 0 bases at J, leaving 10 bases unmatched. CDR3 nucleotides: TGTGCCAGCAGCCCGAGGACAGGAGGGATTAGCAATCAGCCCCAGCATTTT. Its protein product is CASSPRTGGISNQPQHF.

The sample holds many counts of this clonotype. The chain links TRBV12-3 or TRBV12-4 to TRBJ2-7, with D hard to call. The CDR3 has 13 residues. Trimming left V 3 bases short and J 4 bases short, with 10 bases between. The CDR3 DNA reads as TGTGCCAGCAGTTTTAGGGTCGGGTACGAGCAGTACTTC. It codes for CASSFRVGYEQYF.

In its sample, this clonotype was seen many times. The chain uses TRBV29-1 and TRBJ2-7; 8 bases are a match to TRBD1. This CDR3 region has 15 residues. Germline V gene sequence: CDR1 SQVTM, CDR2 ANQGSEA. The ends lost 7 bases at V and 2 bases at J; junction bases unmatched: 13. CDR3 residues: CSGLKPGQGPYEQYV. The CDR3 DNA is TGCAGCGGTTTGAAACCCGGACAGGGACCCTACGAGCAGTACGTC.

This clonotype was observed a few times. CDR3 sequence reads: CSARIRGTGELFF. CDR3 sequence (DNA): TGCAGTGCTAGAATTCGGGGCACCGGGGAGCTGTTTTTT. The chain has TRBV20-1 and TRBJ2-2; tentatively, D is TRBD2 (5 bases). The CDR3 is 13 residues long. V lost 2 bases and J 4 bases, leaving 8 bases between the germline ends. The germline V gene encodes CDR1 DFQATT and CDR2 SNEGSKA (reference sequence).

This clonotype was observed a handful of times. V usage is TRBV20-1 and J usage is TRBJ2-5; D uncertain. The CDR3 length is 12 residues. The V gene lost 1 base and the J gene lost 7 bases, with 10 bases spanning the gap. The V gene's germline CDR1 is DFQATT and CDR2 SNEGSKA (reference sequence). The CDR3 reads CSARVPGGTQYF. In DNA, the CDR3 is TGCAGTGCTAGAGTCCCCGGCGGGACCCAGTACTTC.

V usage is TRBV20-1 and J usage is TRBJ2-7, with 7 bases aligning to TRBD1. The CDR3 consists of 13 residues. Germline-derived CDR1 and CDR2 are DFQATT and SNEGSKA (reference sequence). With 6 bases clipped from V and 2 bases from J, the junction kept 7 bases outside the gene matches. The CDR3 reads CSAPGQGAYEQYV. The CDR3, as DNA: TGCAGTGCCCCCGGGCAGGGGGCCTACGAGCAGTACGTC.

This clonotype was seen a few times. The rearrangement joins TRBV20-1 to TRBJ2-5; 12 bases fit TRBD1. Losses at the gene ends were 0 bases for V and 5 bases for J; bases not matched to a gene: 4. The V gene's germline CDR1 is DFQATT and CDR2 SNEGSKA (reference sequence). This CDR3 is 15 amino acids long. The CDR3: CSARERDRGLETQYF. CDR3 sequence (DNA): TGCAGTGCTAGAGAAAGGGACAGGGGGCTGGAGACCCAGTACTTC.

The rearrangement uses TRBV4-3 and TRBJ2-1; the D is unclear. V lost 6 bases to trimming and J lost 1 base, with 16 bases between them. The CDR3 contains 16 residues. Germline CDR1 reads LGHNA; CDR2 reads YSLEER. DNA of the CDR3: TGCGCCAGCAGACCCCAGGCTTCCCATTCCTACAATGAGCAGTTCTTC. This encodes CASRPQASHSYNEQFF.

CDR3 nucleotide sequence: TGTGCCAGCACCGATTTTTATACGCAGTATTTT. Encoded protein: CASTDFYTQYF. The V call is TRBV6-2 or TRBV6-3, the J call TRBJ2-3; D is undetermined. V was shortened by 7 bases and J by 7 bases, with 9 bases between the two germline ends. The CDR3 is 11 residues long. The germline V gene encodes CDR1 MNHEY and CDR2 SVGEGT.